This passage covers 22 T cell receptor beta chains from one sample sequenced in a study of a mutant IDH1 vaccine in newly diagnosed glioma. No antigen has been identified for these receptors. Produced via immunoSEQ multiplex PCR; TCRdb's table is partial and in-frame only. Of about 54,000 clones in the sample, less than 90% were seen once. Stated time point: week 35, safety follow-up. In the vaccine, a single dose held 300 ug of the mutant IDH1 20-mer peptide, along with topical imiquimod. Sample: PBMCs, taken from a glioma patient whose treatment included an IDH1 peptide vaccine. All receptors come from a woman between 18 and 29 years old with glioma.

This clone turned up a few times. This chain joins TRBV28 and TRBJ1-2; 9 bases fit TRBD1. CDR1 MDHEN and CDR2 SYDVKM come from the germline V gene. J was trimmed by 8 bases and V by 5 bases; bases with no gene match: 12. The CDR3 is 15 amino acids. The CDR3 DNA sequence: TGTGCCAGCAGTCTCCCGGGACAGGGATCCTTAGGCTACACCTTC. Protein product: CASSLPGQGSLGYTF.

The genes are TRBV27 and TRBJ1-2; possibly TRBD1 for D (6 bases). V was shortened by 3 bases and J by 4 bases, with 12 bases between the two germline ends. The CDR3 contains 14 residues. Germline CDR1 is MNHEY and CDR2 is SMNVEV (reference sequence). The CDR3 sequence: CASSFDRTLYGYTF. The CDR3 region has the DNA TGTGCCAGCAGTTTCGACAGGACACTCTATGGCTACACCTTC.

This rearrangement joins TRBV27 to TRBJ1-2; 7 bases fit TRBD1. CDR1 MNHEY and CDR2 SMNVEV come from the germline V gene (reference sequence). The V segment lost 5 bases and the J segment 7 bases; nucleotides outside the gene matches: 4. The CDR3 totals 12 residues. The chain's CDR3 is CASSQGGFGYTF. The CDR3 bases are TGTGCCAGCAGTCAGGGGGGGTTTGGCTACACCTTC.

This clone was observed once. The chain combines TRBV2 with TRBJ1-5, with no clear D. CDR3 size: 14 residues. V gave up 5 bases and J gave up 5 bases, with 13 bases separating them. Per germline, CDR1 SNHLY and CDR2 FYNNEI. CDR3 coding DNA: TGTGCCAGCAGTCGTGGGGAAGAAGATCAGCCCCAGCATTTT. It translates to CASSRGEEDQPQHF.

The CDR3 here is CASRATGGINYGYTF. The CDR3 bases are TGTGCCAGCAGGGCTACAGGGGGCATTAACTATGGCTACACCTTC. This chain connects TRBV7-2 to TRBJ1-2; TRBD1 agrees at 9 bases. This CDR3 has 15 residues. Germline V gene data show CDR1 as SGHTA and CDR2 as FQGNSA. After removal of 6 bases from V and 1 base from J, the junction contained 6 bases not matched to a gene.

This clone was seen more than once but under ten times. This chain connects TRBV7-2 to TRBJ1-1, with D perhaps TRBD1 (5 bases). Germline V gives CDR1 SGHTA, CDR2 FQGNSA. With 0 bases removed from V and 6 bases from J, the gap between germline ends came to 11 bases. There are 14 residues in the CDR3. CDR3 DNA sequence: TGTGCCAGCAGCTTAGCGATTACGGGGCCTGAAGCTTTCTTT. Its translation: CASSLAITGPEAFF.

The CDR3 is CASSQSPGSGRVVDTQYF. As DNA, the CDR3 is TGCGCCAGCAGCCAATCCCCGGGCAGCGGGAGGGTGGTAGATACGCAGTATTTT. The V call is TRBV4-1, the J call TRBJ2-3, with 10 bases lining up with TRBD2. Trimming removed 2 bases from V and 5 bases from J; junction bases left unmatched: 13. This CDR3 has 18 amino acids. CDR1 and CDR2 from the germline V gene are MGHRA and YSYEKL.

The chain joins TRBV10-2 to TRBJ1-1; D perhaps matches TRBD1 (5 bases). V was cut by 7 bases and J by 11 bases, with 17 bases left in between. This CDR3 region has 12 residues. Germline V CDR1 and CDR2: WSHSY, SAAADI. The CDR3 loop reads CASTEGAPGAFF. The CDR3 DNA is TGCGCCAGCACCGAAGGGGCCCCCGGGGCTTTCTTT.

The rearrangement links TRBV5-1 to TRBJ2-1; D unresolved. In germline, CDR1 is SGHRS, CDR2 YFSETQ. CDR3 length: 15 residues. The germline V and J ends were trimmed by 6 bases and 0 bases, with 13 bases remaining between them. The CDR3: CASTLDGSSYNEQFF. The CDR3 coding sequence is TGCGCCAGCACCCTGGACGGAAGCTCCTACAATGAGCAGTTCTTC.

This clone was detected once. The chain uses TRBV6-1 and TRBJ2-1; TRBD2 matches 7 bases. The CDR3 covers 15 residues. In germline, CDR1 is MNHNS, CDR2 SASEGT. V lost 7 bases, J lost 5 bases, and 11 bases stayed unmatched. CDR3 protein: CASNPTRGGDNEQFF. CDR3 sequence (DNA): TGTGCCAGCAACCCTACGCGGGGAGGGGACAATGAGCAGTTCTTC.

This chain uses TRBV11-3 with TRBJ2-7, with D possibly being TRBD1 or TRBD2 (7 bases each). V was cut by 5 bases and J by 6 bases, with 11 bases left in between. The germline V gene has CDR1 SGHNT and CDR2 YENEEA. This CDR3 has 12 amino acids. CDR3 amino acids: CASSQGGREQYF. The CDR3 DNA sequence: TGTGCCAGCAGCCAGGGGGGGCGCGAGCAGTACTTC.

The chain links TRBV9 to TRBJ2-7; D possibly corresponds to TRBD2 (5 bases). The CDR3 loop spans 16 amino acids. V was pared by 3 bases and J by 7 bases, with 23 bases between. The germline V gene encodes CDR1 SGDLS and CDR2 YYNGEE. The CDR3 DNA follows: TGTGCCAGCAGCGAAGAGGACTGGCAGCTCACGGGGGAGCAGTACTTC. It is translated as CASSEEDWQLTGEQYF.

The V gene is TRBV4-2, the J gene TRBJ1-1, with 9 bases matching TRBD1. Germline CDR1 reads LGHNA; CDR2 reads YNFKEQ. This CDR3 region has 15 residues. V was clipped by 3 bases and J by 2 bases; unmatched bases: 4. Here the CDR3 reads CASSQAGQGNTEAFF. The CDR3 DNA is TGTGCCAGCAGCCAGGCGGGACAGGGAAACACTGAAGCTTTCTTT.

The gene calls are TRBV5-1 and TRBJ1-1; 8 nucleotides align to TRBD1. The length of the CDR3 is 12 residues. Per germline, CDR1 SGHRS and CDR2 YFSETQ. Trimming at V came to 5 bases and at J to 12 bases, leaving 9 bases not matched to a gene. This CDR3 is CASSYQDRDTFF. DNA of the CDR3: TGCGCCAGCAGTTACCAGGACAGGGACACTTTCTTT.

The chain combines TRBV29-1 with TRBJ1-1; weak D call: TRBD1 (5 bases). V lost 5 bases and J 0 bases, leaving 13 bases between the germline ends. Germline CDR1 and CDR2: SQVTM and ANQGSEA. The CDR3 loop spans 14 amino acids. CDR3 region: CSVLRTTLNTEAFF. CDR3 coding DNA: TGCAGCGTTCTTCGGACAACCTTGAACACTGAAGCTTTCTTT.

The chain couples TRBV4-3 to TRBJ1-1, with TRBD1 matching over 7 bases. The CDR3 runs to 14 residues. V was clipped by 5 bases and J by 7 bases; unmatched bases: 10. Germline V lookup: CDR1 LGHNA, CDR2 YSLEER. In DNA form, the CDR3 reads TGCGCCAGCAGCGTCAGAACCGGGACAGTTGAAGCTTTCTTT. Translation: CASSVRTGTVEAFF.

The V and J genes are TRBV6-6 and TRBJ2-7; the D is unclear. Deletions cut 1 base from V and 3 bases from J, with 7 bases between. This CDR3 has 13 amino acids. Germline V gene data show CDR1 as MNHNY and CDR2 as SVGAGI (reference sequence). The CDR3 reads CASSYFQNYEQYF. CDR3 DNA sequence: TGTGCCAGCAGTTACTTTCAGAACTACGAGCAGTACTTC.

The table lists this clone with a count of one. The rearrangement uses TRBV6-1 and TRBJ2-1; maybe TRBD2 (6 bases). Germline assignment: CDR1 MNHNS and CDR2 SASEGT. V shed 5 bases and J shed 5 bases, with 13 bases lying between them. The CDR3 sequence is 14 residues long. The CDR3 is CASSPRGVDNEQFF. CDR3 bases: TGTGCCAGCAGTCCGCGGGGTGTCGACAATGAGCAGTTCTTC.

The chain combines TRBV30 with TRBJ2-1, with D perhaps TRBD2 (6 bases). Trimming cost V 1 base and J 11 bases, with 9 bases left between them. Germline assignment: CDR1 GTSNPN and CDR2 SVGIG (reference sequence). The length of the CDR3 is 11 residues. The CDR3 DNA follows: TGTGCCTGGAGTGAGACTAGTAAGCAGTTCTTC. Translation gives CAWSETSKQFF.

This clone showed up just a few times. This rearrangement joins TRBV9 to TRBJ1-2; perhaps TRBD1 as D (5 bases). V was shortened by 3 bases and J by 5 bases, with 14 bases between the two germline ends. The CDR3 is 14 amino acids. CDR1 is SGDLS and CDR2 is YYNGEE in the germline V gene. CDR3 amino acids: CASSDPGRSYGYTF. The DNA for the CDR3 is TGTGCCAGCAGCGACCCGGGACGGAGTTATGGCTACACCTTC. The variable domain in full, with the rest retrieved from reference TRBV9 and TRBJ1-2, is DSGVTQTPKHLITATGQRVTLRCSPRSGDLSVYWYQQSLDQGLQFLIQYYNGEERAKGNILERFSAQQFPDLHSELNLSSLELGDSALYFCASSDPGRSYGYTFGSGTRLTVV.

V is TRBV30 and J is TRBJ1-3; no clear D. The CDR3 spans 13 residues. Trimming removed 1 base at V and 0 bases at J, with 4 bases between. Germline V gene lookup returns CDR1 GTSNPN and CDR2 SVGIG (reference sequence). DNA for the CDR3: TGTGCCTGGAGTGGACCCTCTGGAAACACCATATATTTT. It translates to CAWSGPSGNTIYF.

The gene calls are TRBV6-6 and TRBJ1-2; D uncertain. This CDR3 region has 14 residues. Trimming cost V 2 bases and J 4 bases, with 11 bases left between them. In germline, CDR1 is MNHNY, CDR2 SVGAGI (reference sequence). Here the CDR3 reads CASSYTGPLYGYTF. The CDR3 DNA sequence: TGTGCCAGCAGTTACACGGGTCCCCTCTATGGCTACACCTTC.